The 10 T cell receptor beta chains in this list originate from one sample, sequenced in a study of CD8 T cells in ankylosing spondylitis. TCRdb reprocessed the 5' RACE reads via MiXCR and lists one record per CDR3 protein. The sample carries 150,000 to 200,000 distinct CDR3 sequences, around 13% recorded once. Sequencing used blood, either unsorted or a sorted T cell fraction (not recorded which). The receptor source for this set is a male donor with ankylosing spondylitis or in good health (not recorded which).

The chain couples TRBV30 to TRBJ2-7, with 7 bases lining up with TRBD1. Germline V gives CDR1 GTSNPN, CDR2 SVGIG (reference sequence). After removal of 2 bases from V and 2 bases from J, the junction contained 6 bases not matched to a gene. The length of the CDR3 is 14 residues. The CDR3 loop reads CAWSPEQGTYEQYF. The CDR3 DNA sequence: TGTGCCTGGAGTCCCGAACAGGGGACCTACGAGCAGTACTTC.

In this sample, this clonotype turned up a few times. The CDR3 region is CASSQPESQETQYF. The CDR3 DNA reads TGTGCCAGCAGCCAACCGGAAAGTCAAGAGACCCAGTACTTC. V usage is TRBV3-1 and J usage is TRBJ2-5; the D is unclear. V was trimmed by 2 bases and J by 2 bases, leaving 9 bases between them. The CDR3 sequence is 14 residues long. CDR1 and CDR2 (germline): LGHDT, YNNKEL (reference sequence).

The table lists this clonotype with a few counts. V usage is TRBV29-1 and J usage is TRBJ2-1, with TRBD1 identical over 7 bases. This CDR3 contains 15 residues. Germline CDR1 SQVTM, CDR2 ANQGSEA. V trimming: 2 bases; J trimming: 0 bases; junction bases outside the gene matches: 4. The CDR3 region has the DNA TGCAGCGTTGAAAAGGGGGCGTCCTCCTACAATGAGCAGTTCTTC. Translating gives CSVEKGASSYNEQFF.

This clonotype has only a few counts. V and J are TRBV7-9 and TRBJ2-4; D is ambiguous. The ends were cut back, 10 bases at V and 1 base at J, with 17 bases in the middle. The CDR3 consists of 15 residues. Germline lookup yields CDR1 SEHNR and CDR2 FQNEAQ (reference sequence). CDR3 amino acids: CATGSAMDAKNIQYF. Written as DNA, the CDR3 is TGTGCCACTGGCTCGGCGATGGACGCCAAAAACATTCAGTACTTC.

The chain links TRBV11-1 to TRBJ2-1; 9 nucleotides align to TRBD1. V shed 5 bases and J 4 bases; nucleotides not matched to a gene: 15. The CDR3 is made up of 18 amino acids. Germline CDR1 reads SGHAT; CDR2 reads FQDESV (reference sequence). The CDR3 nucleotides are TGTGCCAGCAGCCCTCTGGGACAGGGAAGAGGAGATTACAATGAGCAGTTCTTC. Translating it yields CASSPLGQGRGDYNEQFF.

In this sample, this clonotype turned up a few times. The V call is TRBV4-1, the J call TRBJ1-2; TRBD1 might be the D (5 bases). Germline V CDR1 and CDR2: MGHRA, YSYEKL. Trimming pared 6 bases from V and 1 base from J, leaving 15 bases between. The CDR3 is 15 residues long. The CDR3 bases are TGCGCCAGCAGGGATGACGGGGGAGTTAACTATGGCTACACCTTC. This codes for CASRDDGGVNYGYTF.

This clonotype has a count of ten or more. The J gene is TRBJ2-7, the V gene TRBV4-2; 9 bases align to TRBD2. The CDR3 spans 15 residues. The V gene's germline CDR1 is LGHNA and CDR2 YNFKEQ. Trimming at V came to 0 bases and at J to 2 bases, leaving 2 bases not matched to a gene. The CDR3 reads CASSQDVAGAYEQYF. The CDR3 DNA is TGTGCCAGCAGCCAAGATGTAGCGGGAGCCTACGAGCAGTACTTC.

V and J are TRBV27 and TRBJ2-7; TRBD1 matches at 7 bases. Per the germline V gene, CDR1 is MNHEY and CDR2 is SMNVEV (reference sequence). Trimming cost V 6 bases and J 0 bases; bases outside gene matches: 2. The length of the CDR3 is 13 residues. The CDR3 DNA is TGTGCCAGCAGCCAGGGGGACTCCTACGAGCAGTACTTC. It specifies CASSQGDSYEQYF.

A few counts support this clonotype. The gene calls are TRBV4-1 and TRBJ2-7; D not certain. Germline values: CDR1 MGHRA, CDR2 YSYEKL. Trimming pared 1 base from V and 0 bases from J, leaving 13 bases between. This CDR3 has 16 residues. The CDR3 spells CASSQVSAAFSYEQYF. Here the CDR3 DNA reads TGCGCCAGCAGCCAAGTTTCGGCAGCCTTCTCCTACGAGCAGTACTTC.

The V gene is TRBV27, the J gene TRBJ2-2; D unresolved. This CDR3 spans 12 amino acids. Germline-derived CDR1 and CDR2 are MNHEY and SMNVEV (reference sequence). V lost 6 bases and J lost 6, with 8 bases in between. CDR3 loop: CASRGPSGELFF. The CDR3 bases are TGTGCCAGCAGGGGTCCCTCCGGGGAGCTGTTTTTT.